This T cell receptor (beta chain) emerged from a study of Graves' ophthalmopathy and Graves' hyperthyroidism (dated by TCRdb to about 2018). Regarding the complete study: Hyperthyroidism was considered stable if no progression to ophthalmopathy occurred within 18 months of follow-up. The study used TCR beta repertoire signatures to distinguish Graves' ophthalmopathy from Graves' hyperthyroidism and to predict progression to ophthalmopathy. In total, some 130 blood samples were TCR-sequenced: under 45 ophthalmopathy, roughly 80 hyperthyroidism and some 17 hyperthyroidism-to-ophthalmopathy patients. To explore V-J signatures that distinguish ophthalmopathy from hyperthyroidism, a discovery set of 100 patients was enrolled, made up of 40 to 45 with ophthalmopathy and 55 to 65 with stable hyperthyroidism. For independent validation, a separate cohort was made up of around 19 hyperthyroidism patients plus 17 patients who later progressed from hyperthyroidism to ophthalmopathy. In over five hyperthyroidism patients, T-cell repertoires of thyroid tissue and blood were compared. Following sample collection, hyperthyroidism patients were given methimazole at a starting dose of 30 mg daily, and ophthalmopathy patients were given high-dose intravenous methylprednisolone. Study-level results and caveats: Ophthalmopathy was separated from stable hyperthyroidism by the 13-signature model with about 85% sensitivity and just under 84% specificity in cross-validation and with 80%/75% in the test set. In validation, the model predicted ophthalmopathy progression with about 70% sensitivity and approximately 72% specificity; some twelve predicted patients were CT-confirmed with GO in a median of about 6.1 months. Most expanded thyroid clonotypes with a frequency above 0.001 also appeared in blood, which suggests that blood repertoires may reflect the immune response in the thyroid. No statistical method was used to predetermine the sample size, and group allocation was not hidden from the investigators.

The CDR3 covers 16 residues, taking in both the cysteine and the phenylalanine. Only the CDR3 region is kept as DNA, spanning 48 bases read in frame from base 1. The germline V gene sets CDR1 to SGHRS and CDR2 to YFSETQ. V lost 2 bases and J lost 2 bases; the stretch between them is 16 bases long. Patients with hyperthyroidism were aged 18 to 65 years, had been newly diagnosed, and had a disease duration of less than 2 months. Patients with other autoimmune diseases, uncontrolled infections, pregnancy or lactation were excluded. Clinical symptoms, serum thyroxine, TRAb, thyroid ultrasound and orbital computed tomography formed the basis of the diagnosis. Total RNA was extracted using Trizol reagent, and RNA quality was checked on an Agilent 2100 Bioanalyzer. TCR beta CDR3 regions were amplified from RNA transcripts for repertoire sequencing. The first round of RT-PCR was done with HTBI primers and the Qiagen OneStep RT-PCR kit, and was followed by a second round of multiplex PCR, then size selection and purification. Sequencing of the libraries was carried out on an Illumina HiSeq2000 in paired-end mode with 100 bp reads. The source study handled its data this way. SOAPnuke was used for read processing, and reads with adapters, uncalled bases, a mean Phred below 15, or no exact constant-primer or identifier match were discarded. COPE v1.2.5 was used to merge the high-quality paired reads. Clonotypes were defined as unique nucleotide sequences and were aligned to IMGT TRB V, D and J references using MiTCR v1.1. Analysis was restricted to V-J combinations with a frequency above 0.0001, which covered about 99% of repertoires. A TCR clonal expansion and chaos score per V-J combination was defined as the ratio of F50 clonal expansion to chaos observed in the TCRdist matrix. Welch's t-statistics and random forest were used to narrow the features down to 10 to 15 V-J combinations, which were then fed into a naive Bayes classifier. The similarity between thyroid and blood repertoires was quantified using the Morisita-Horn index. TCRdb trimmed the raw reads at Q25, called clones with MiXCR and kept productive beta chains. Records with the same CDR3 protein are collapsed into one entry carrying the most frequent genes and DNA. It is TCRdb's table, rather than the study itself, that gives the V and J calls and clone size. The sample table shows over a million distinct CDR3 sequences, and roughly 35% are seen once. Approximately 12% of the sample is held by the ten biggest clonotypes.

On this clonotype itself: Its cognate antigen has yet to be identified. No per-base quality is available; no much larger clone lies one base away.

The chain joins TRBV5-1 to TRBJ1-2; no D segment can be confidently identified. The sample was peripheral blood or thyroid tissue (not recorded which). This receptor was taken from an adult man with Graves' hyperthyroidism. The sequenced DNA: TGCGCCAGCAGCTTATCTTCTAACCTTGGGAACTATGGCTACACCTTC. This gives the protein CASSLSSNLGNYGYTF.